The next 2 T cell receptor beta chains were all read from a single sample in a study of cytomegalovirus exposure and HLA in healthy donors. The method was immunoSEQ multiplex PCR; TCRdb's version includes in-frame clones alone and lacks a portion of them. Among 250,000 or so clones, 85% to 90% were seen once, and the ten largest hold 0.3% to 0.4%. The sequencing input was PBMCs. The receptors stem from a woman aged 18-30 years in good health and CMV-seronegative.

The chain couples TRBV28 to TRBJ2-1, with 8 bases fitting TRBD1. CDR1 and CDR2 (germline): MDHEN, SYDVKM. The CDR3 consists of 13 residues. The J segment lost 9 bases and the V segment lost 6 bases, leaving 7 bases of the junction unmatched. CDR3 sequence: CASRRTGFLEQFF. CDR3 nucleotides: TGTGCCAGCAGGCGGACAGGGTTCCTTGAGCAGTTCTTC.

This rearrangement joins TRBV28 to TRBJ2-1; 7 nucleotides align to TRBD1. Germline assignment: CDR1 MDHEN and CDR2 SYDVKM. V trimming: 9 bases; J trimming: 6 bases; junction bases outside the gene matches: 8. The CDR3 totals 13 residues. The CDR3 DNA reads as TGTGCCAGTCTCGGACAGGTAGGCAATGAGCAGTTCTTC. Its translation is CASLGQVGNEQFF.